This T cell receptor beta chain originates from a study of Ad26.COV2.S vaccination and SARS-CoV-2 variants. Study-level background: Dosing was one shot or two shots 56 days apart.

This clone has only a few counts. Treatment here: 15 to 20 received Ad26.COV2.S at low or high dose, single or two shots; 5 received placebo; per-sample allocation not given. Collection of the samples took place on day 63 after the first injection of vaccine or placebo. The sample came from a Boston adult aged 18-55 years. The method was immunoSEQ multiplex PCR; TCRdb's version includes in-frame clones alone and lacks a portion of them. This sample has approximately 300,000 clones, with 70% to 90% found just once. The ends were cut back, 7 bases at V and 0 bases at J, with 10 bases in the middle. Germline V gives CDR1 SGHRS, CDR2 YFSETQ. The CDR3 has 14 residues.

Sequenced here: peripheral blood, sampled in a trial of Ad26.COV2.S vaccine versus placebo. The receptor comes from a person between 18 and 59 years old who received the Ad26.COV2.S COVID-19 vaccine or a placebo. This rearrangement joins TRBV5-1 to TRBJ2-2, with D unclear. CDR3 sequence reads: CASAKTSNTGELFF. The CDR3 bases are TGCGCCAGCGCTAAAACTTCGAACACCGGGGAGCTGTTTTTT.